This T cell receptor beta chain emerged from a study of control samples from healthy donors and cancer patients. Germline CDR1 MNHEY, CDR2 SVGAGI. Germline trimming cut 4 bases from V and 1 base from J; bases unmatched to any gene: 9. The CDR3 has 16 residues. Assay: immunoSEQ multiplex PCR; the TCRdb copy retains only in-frame clones and omits some. The sample yields roughly 400,000 clones, 90% seen once. The clonotype was recovered from a man aged 35 to 55 with head and neck cancer. What was sequenced was PBMCs. This chain uses TRBV6-5 with TRBJ2-5, with 7 bases aligning to TRBD1. This CDR3 is CASSFRYRGSQETQYF. The CDR3 DNA reads as TGTGCCAGCAGTTTTCGCTACAGGGGCAGCCAAGAGACCCAGTACTTC.